This T cell receptor (beta chain) was sequenced in a study of blood T cell repertoires in COVID-19. About the study: The origin of the acute and convalescent COVID-19 samples was the United States, Italy and Spain. The analysed material was cDNA or gDNA that came from T cells, B-cell-depleted T cells, or PBMCs.

This CDR3 has 14 amino acids. Germline CDR1 reads LNHDA; CDR2 reads SQIVND (reference sequence). Trimming at V came to 9 bases and at J to 3 bases, leaving 9 bases not matched to a gene. Authors' analysis steps: Quantification of nucleated cells was approximated via reference gene primer amplification. Profiled with immunoSEQ multiplex PCR; TCRdb holds only in-frame clones, not every one. V and J calls and clone size are copied from that table; D and trimming were computed from the DNA. The sample consists of 80,000 to 90,000 clones, about 83% of them appearing once. V is TRBV19 and J is TRBJ2-3; 7 bases match TRBD2. The sequence was obtained from a man in his sixties with acute or convalescent COVID-19. Sample: peripheral blood. The CDR3 sequence is CASTGRGVTDTQYF. The CDR3 nucleotides are TGTGCCAGCACGGGACGGGGGGTGACAGATACGCAGTATTTT.